The 32 T cell receptor beta chains reported below all come from one sample, sequenced in a study of post-analysis software for immune sequencing data. Whole-study findings and limits: The study found TRBV5-6, TRBV5-1 and TRBV20-1 among about five TRBV segments more frequent in patients than controls.

For these TCRs, the target antigens are not known. The library was made from cDNA and included unique molecular identifiers. One entry per CDR3 protein, called by TCRdb with MiXCR from the PCR reads. The repertoire consists of about 820,000 distinct CDR3 sequences, with about 53% occurring once and the leading ten covering over 4%. Sequencing was carried out using blood. The receptors originated from a girl between 5 and 17 years old with multiple sclerosis.

V gene TRBV12-5 combines with J gene TRBJ2-5; D gene unclear. The germline V gene has CDR1 LGHNT and CDR2 FRNRAP. The CDR3 is 12 amino acids. The germline V and J ends were trimmed by 5 bases and 3 bases, with 7 bases remaining between them. The CDR3 DNA is TGTGCTAGTGGTGGTGGGGAAGAGACCCAGTACTTC. The encoded protein is CASGGGEETQYF.

The chain couples TRBV12-3 or TRBV12-4 to TRBJ2-1; D is unresolved. The J call is in doubt because the DNA end fits TRBJ2-7 better. The length of the CDR3 is 12 residues. The CDR3 DNA follows: TGTGCCAGCAGTCTGCTTTACAATGAGCAGTACTTC. The encoded protein is CASSLLYNEQYF.

The chain uses TRBV28 and TRBJ1-5; 10 bases agree with TRBD1. V shed 6 bases, J shed 7 bases, and the junction held 12 bases outside the gene matches. This CDR3 has 16 amino acids. Germline CDR1 MDHEN, CDR2 SYDVKM. CDR3: CASSPFGTGVYQPQHF. In nucleotides, the CDR3 is TGTGCCAGCAGCCCGTTTGGGACAGGGGTGTACCAGCCCCAGCATTTT.

V usage is TRBV25-1 and J usage is TRBJ2-1; the D gene is possibly TRBD2 (6 bases). The CDR3 consists of 13 residues. V dropped 6 bases and J dropped 8 bases, with 14 bases sitting between them. Germline values: CDR1 MGHDK, CDR2 SYGVNS. The CDR3 sequence: CASRLTREDEQFF. The CDR3, as DNA: TGTGCCAGCAGATTGACTAGGGAGGATGAGCAGTTCTTC.

V gene TRBV6-5 combines with J gene TRBJ2-3; D possibly uses TRBD1 or TRBD2 (6 bases each). Germline CDR1 is MNHEY and CDR2 is SVGAGI. The CDR3 runs to 16 residues. V lost 0 bases and J lost 10, with 20 bases in between. CDR3 sequence: CASSYSGTPPRGAQYF. The CDR3, as DNA: TGTGCCAGCAGTTACTCGGGAACTCCTCCAAGGGGGGCGCAGTATTTT.

This rearrangement joins TRBV5-1 to TRBJ2-5; 9 positions match TRBD1. The CDR3 has 15 residues. CDR1 and CDR2 (germline): SGHRS, YFSETQ. V lost 4 bases and J lost 2; bases outside the gene matches: 6. The CDR3 DNA sequence: TGCGCCAGCAGCAACAGGGGGCCGAGGCAAGAGACCCAGTACTTC. Translated: CASSNRGPRQETQYF.

In its sample, this clonotype was seen a few times. J is TRBJ2-7 and V is TRBV11-2, with D unresolved. TRBJ2-5 matches the DNA end more closely, so the J call is doubtful. CDR3 size: 13 residues. Germline CDR1 and CDR2: SGHAT and FQNNGV. CDR3 coding DNA: TGTGCCAGCAGCCCTCGTAGACAAGAGACCCAGTACTTC. This translates into CASSPRRQETQYF.

The V call is TRBV29-1, the J call TRBJ1-2; D gene uncertain. The CDR3 has 11 residues. Trimming shortened V by 4 bases and J by 7 bases, and 10 bases separated the two germline ends. The V gene's germline CDR1 is SQVTM and CDR2 ANQGSEA. As DNA, the CDR3 is TGCAGCGTTGCGGGGTCTGGTGGCTACACCTTC. This encodes CSVAGSGGYTF.

The rearrangement links TRBV5-1 to TRBJ2-1; 13 bases fit TRBD2. With 0 bases clipped from V and 4 bases from J, the junction kept 4 bases outside the gene matches. Germline CDR1 reads SGHRS; CDR2 reads YFSETQ. The CDR3 contains 17 residues. CDR3 residues: CASSLAPGLAGYNEQFF. Written as DNA, the CDR3 is TGCGCCAGCAGCTTGGCCCCGGGACTAGCGGGGTACAATGAGCAGTTCTTC. Full variable domain (rest looked up from reference TRBV5-1 and TRBJ2-1): KAGVTQTPRYLIKTRGQQVTLSCSPISGHRSVSWYQQTPGQGLQFLFEYFSETQRNKGNFPGRFSGRQFSNSRSEMNVSTLELGDSALYLCASSLAPGLAGYNEQFFGPGTRLTVL.

This clonotype was detected a few times. The V call is TRBV5-1, the J call TRBJ2-6, with a possible D match to TRBD2 (5 bases). This CDR3 spans 17 amino acids. The V end lost 2 bases, the J end lost 0 bases, and 12 bases lay between the germline ends. Germline CDR1 is SGHRS and CDR2 is YFSETQ. The CDR3 reads CASSFREGRSGANVLTF. The CDR3 DNA reads as TGCGCCAGCAGCTTTCGGGAAGGGCGCTCTGGGGCCAACGTCCTGACTTTC.

This clonotype was recorded a few times. The J gene is TRBJ1-6, the V gene TRBV6-5, with D perhaps matching TRBD1 (5 bases). Germline CDR1 is MNHEY and CDR2 is SVGAGI. CDR3 length: 12 amino acids. V dropped 5 bases and J dropped 9 bases, with 8 bases sitting between them. In nucleotides, the CDR3 is TGTGCCAGCAGTCCAGGGAGTTCACCCCTCCACTTT. It translates to CASSPGSSPLHF.

This clonotype was seen more than once but under ten times. A much larger clone lies a single base off, so this may be a read error. This rearrangement joins TRBV20-1 to TRBJ1-2; 8 positions agree with TRBD1. Germline trimming cut 5 bases from V and 6 bases from J; bases unmatched to any gene: 11. Germline V CDR1 and CDR2: DFQATT, SNEGSKA (reference sequence). This CDR3 is built from 14 residues. The CDR3 DNA reads TGCAGTGCTGACCCCGGGACAGGCCGGGATGGCTACACCTTC. Protein product: CSADPGTGRDGYTF.

This clonotype was counted between two and nine times. The chain joins TRBV7-7 to TRBJ2-7; 9 nucleotides agree with TRBD1. V lost 5 bases, J lost 7 bases, and 9 bases stayed unmatched. Germline V gene lookup returns CDR1 SSHAT and CDR2 FNYEAQ (reference sequence). This CDR3 has 14 amino acids. CDR3: CASSVSGTGKEQYF. CDR3 nucleotide sequence: TGTGCCAGCAGCGTCTCCGGGACAGGGAAAGAGCAGTACTTC.

A few counts support this clonotype. The genes are TRBV29-1 and TRBJ2-1; D is unresolved. Trimming pared 3 bases from V and 0 bases from J, leaving 3 bases between. The germline CDR1 and CDR2 sequences are SQVTM and ANQGSEA. The CDR3 covers 12 residues. The DNA of the CDR3 is TGCAGCGTTGAGGGCTCCTACAATGAGCAGTTCTTC. Protein product: CSVEGSYNEQFF.

The CDR3 nucleotides are TGCGCCAGCAGCCACCACCGGGGGGACAGGGGAACGTCTGGCTACACCTTC. Translating it yields CASSHHRGDRGTSGYTF. The V call is TRBV4-1, the J call TRBJ1-2; the match to TRBD1 covers 10 bases. Per germline, CDR1 MGHRA and CDR2 YSYEKL. This CDR3 comprises 17 residues. The V and J ends lost 3 bases and 7 bases, in that order; junction bases with no gene match: 14.

This rearrangement joins TRBV10-3 to TRBJ2-3; D gene uncertain. Trimming removed 0 bases from V and 6 bases from J, with 19 bases in between. CDR1 is ENHRY and CDR2 is SYGVKD in the germline V gene. The CDR3 spans 17 residues. The CDR3 region has the DNA TGTGCCATCAGTGAGTCGTTAGGCTCTCACGCACCCGATACGCAGTATTTT. Translated, it gives CAISESLGSHAPDTQYF.

This sequence joins TRBV7-8 and TRBJ1-5, with 10 bases aligning to TRBD1. The CDR3 extends over 17 amino acids. V lost 5 bases to trimming and J lost 5 bases; unmatched junction nucleotides: 12. Germline values: CDR1 SGHVS, CDR2 FQNEAQ. The CDR3 nucleotides read TGTGCCAGCAGCCGGTTGCGCGGGACAGGGGCTGATCAGCCCCAGCATTTT. This translates into CASSRLRGTGADQPQHF.

This clonotype was seen a handful of times. The V and J genes are TRBV27 and TRBJ2-7; D is unresolved. The CDR3 loop spans 12 amino acids. The germline V gene encodes CDR1 MNHEY and CDR2 SMNVEV (reference sequence). Trimming pared 10 bases from V and 0 bases from J, leaving 10 bases between. CDR3 bases: TGTGCCAAGGGATCAAGCTCCTACGAGCAGTACTTC. As protein: CAKGSSSYEQYF.

The V and J genes are TRBV7-3 and TRBJ2-7; 8 nucleotides match TRBD1. The junction had 8 bases not matched to a gene; V was cut back by 5 bases and J by 2 bases. This CDR3 is 15 amino acids long. Germline CDR1 is SGHTA and CDR2 is FQGTGA. Written as DNA, the CDR3 is TGTGCCAGCAGCGTCGACAGGGGCAATACCTACGAGCAGTACTTC. Protein sequence: CASSVDRGNTYEQYF.

This rearrangement joins TRBV12-5 to TRBJ2-4; 7 bases match TRBD2. The trim removed 1 base at V and 13 bases at J, leaving 10 bases unmatched. The CDR3 runs 14 residues. CDR1 is LGHNT and CDR2 is FRNRAP in the germline V gene. CDR3 in amino acids: CASGLDRLGGEQYF. The CDR3 DNA reads as TGTGCTAGTGGTTTGGATCGACTGGGAGGGGAGCAGTACTTC. Supplemented by reference TRBV12-5 and TRBJ2-4, the full variable domain reads DARVTQTPRHKVTEMGQEVTMRCQPILGHNTVFWYRQTMMQGLELLAYFRNRAPLDDSGMPKDRFSAEMPDATLATLKIQPSEPRDSAVYFCASGLDRLGGEQYFGAGTRLSVL.

The chain has TRBV4-1 and TRBJ2-7; D remains ambiguous. The CDR3 has 15 amino acids. V lost 3 bases, J lost 2 bases, and 14 bases lay in between. Germline assignment: CDR1 MGHRA and CDR2 YSYEKL. CDR3 amino acids: CASSHGSGSPYEQYF. The CDR3 bases are TGCGCCAGCAGCCACGGCTCAGGCAGCCCCTACGAGCAGTACTTC.

Concerning this clonotype itself: Relative to the germline gene, one junction end is altered; a read error may explain this. V usage is TRBV6-5 and J usage is TRBJ1-2; D is ambiguous. Looked up from germline, CDR1 is MNHEY and CDR2 is SVGAGI. The length of the CDR3 is 18 residues. The CDR3 nucleotides are TGTGCCGGCAGTTACTCGACCCGACTCCTAGGAGGGTCCGATGGCTACACCTTC. This gives the protein CAGSYSTRLLGGSDGYTF.

This clonotype was seen a few times. V gene TRBV3-1 combines with J gene TRBJ2-7; possibly TRBD2 for D (7 bases). The CDR3 runs to 17 residues. Germline V gene data show CDR1 as LGHDT and CDR2 as YNNKEL (reference sequence). The V end was cut by 4 bases, the J end by 2 bases, with 21 bases between. The CDR3 here is CASSPRGGGIDPYEQYF. CDR3 bases: TGTGCCAGCAGCCCAAGGGGAGGGGGAATTGATCCCTACGAGCAGTACTTC.

This sequence joins TRBV5-1 and TRBJ1-2, with D possibly being TRBD1 (5 bases). The CDR3 runs to 12 residues. Germline V gives CDR1 SGHRS, CDR2 YFSETQ. The V gene lost 0 bases and the J gene lost 6 bases, with 6 bases spanning the gap. The CDR3 DNA is TGCGCCAGCAGCTTGGAGGGGAATGGCTACACCTTC. Amino acid sequence: CASSLEGNGYTF.

This clonotype was detected a few times. The chain joins TRBV5-1 to TRBJ2-5, with 7 positions matching TRBD1. This CDR3 has 14 residues. Germline-derived CDR1 and CDR2 are SGHRS and YFSETQ. The trim removed 3 bases at V and 3 bases at J, leaving 5 bases unmatched. As DNA, the CDR3 is TGCGCCAGCAGCTCGACAGGGAGTGAAGAGACCCAGTACTTC. It is translated as CASSSTGSEETQYF.

The sample holds a few counts of this clonotype. The V call is TRBV20-1, the J call TRBJ2-1, with D possibly TRBD2 on 5 matching bases. Germline lookup yields CDR1 DFQATT and CDR2 SNEGSKA (reference sequence). With 1 base removed from V and 0 bases from J, the gap between germline ends came to 7 bases. The CDR3 length is 14 residues. CDR3 protein: CSARGRDSYNEQFF. CDR3 coding DNA: TGCAGTGCTAGAGGCCGGGACTCCTACAATGAGCAGTTCTTC.

This chain joins TRBV5-1 and TRBJ2-7; D possibly corresponds to TRBD1 (6 bases). Germline assignment: CDR1 SGHRS and CDR2 YFSETQ. V was trimmed by 5 bases and J by 0 bases, leaving 15 bases between them. The CDR3 extends over 15 amino acids. CDR3 bases: TGCGCCAGCAGTTGGGGGACAACGAGCTCCTACGAGCAGTACTTC. Protein product: CASSWGTTSSYEQYF.

This chain uses TRBV20-1 with TRBJ2-5, with D perhaps matching TRBD2 (7 bases). V shed 2 bases and J shed 4 bases, with 14 bases lying between them. Germline V lookup: CDR1 DFQATT, CDR2 SNEGSKA (reference sequence). This CDR3 is 14 amino acids long. Here the CDR3 reads CSARIAGARETQYF. The CDR3 DNA is TGCAGTGCTAGAATCGCGGGGGCTAGAGAGACCCAGTACTTC.

A remark on this clonotype: A read error may produce the germline difference seen at one junction end. The chain links TRBV5-1 to TRBJ2-7; D may be TRBD1 or TRBD2 (5 bases each). Per the germline V gene, CDR1 is SGHRS and CDR2 is YFSETQ. CDR3 size: 13 residues. The CDR3 region is CASSSGPPYEQYF. DNA for the CDR3: TGTGCCAGCAGCTCGGGACCCCCCTACGAGCAGTACTTC.

CDR3 loop: CASSYTSGRHNEQFF. The CDR3 region has the DNA TGTGCCAGCAGTTATACTAGCGGGAGACATAATGAGCAGTTCTTC. The chain employs TRBV2 and TRBJ2-1; 11 nucleotides line up with TRBD2. With V trimmed by 5 bases and J by 7 bases, 7 bases remained unmatched. From germline, CDR1 is SNHLY and CDR2 FYNNEI. CDR3 length equals 15 residues.

There are a few counts of this clonotype. The V gene is TRBV5-1, the J gene TRBJ2-5, with 10 bases aligning to TRBD2. The germline V gene encodes CDR1 SGHRS and CDR2 YFSETQ. The junction had 0 bases not matched to a gene; V was cut back by 3 bases and J by 1 base. CDR3 length: 14 amino acids. CDR3 in amino acids: CASSSSGSQETQYF. For the CDR3, the DNA is TGCGCCAGCAGCTCTAGCGGGAGCCAAGAGACCCAGTACTTC.

This clonotype was counted a few times. The V call is TRBV4-1, the J call TRBJ2-1; the D gene is possibly TRBD2 (6 bases). This CDR3 has 17 residues. The germline CDR1 and CDR2 sequences are MGHRA and YSYEKL. V shed 0 bases and J shed 3 bases, with 15 bases lying between them. Here the CDR3 DNA reads TGCGCCAGCAGCCAAGATCATCCGGGAGCTGGCTACAATGAGCAGTTCTTC. Protein sequence: CASSQDHPGAGYNEQFF.